The 17 T cell receptor beta chains reported below all come from one sample, sequenced in a study of T cells in women clearing cervical HPV infection. TCRdb's copy holds only in-frame clones and misses some; the assay was immunoSEQ multiplex PCR. The listing contains 45,000 to 50,000 clones. The sample consisted of blood buffy coat. All receptors come from a woman between 18 and 70 years old with a cervical HPV16 infection that either progressed to CIN3+ or cleared (not recorded which).

A note on this clone: At one boundary the junction diverges from the germline segment, which might be a read error. The DNA ends 3 residues before the CDR3 does, and the rest of the CDR3 is filled in from the germline J gene. Other DNA sequences in this sample translate to the same CDR3. V gene TRBV6-2 or TRBV6-3 combines with J gene TRBJ2-1; D might be TRBD1 (5 bases). Per the germline V gene, CDR1 is MNHEY and CDR2 is SVGEGT. The CDR3 is 17 residues long. The chain's CDR3 is CASSYFGAYSSYNEQFF. The sequenced CDR3 bases are TGTGCCAGCAGCTACTTTGGGGCGTATAGCTCCTACAATGAG.

About this clone: The junction departs from germline at one end; a sequencing error may be responsible. The CDR3 extends 3 residues past the end of the read, so its final part is completed from the germline J gene. The chain combines TRBV7-7 with TRBJ2-5, with TRBD2 as a possible D gene (7 bases). Per germline, CDR1 SSHAT and CDR2 FNYEAQ (reference sequence). The CDR3 is made up of 13 amino acids. Partial CDR3 DNA: TGTGCTAGCAGCTTAGGGGGGGAAGAGACC. Encoded protein: CASSLGGEET. The CDR3 as a whole reads CASSLGGEETQYF.

With regard to this clone: The CDR3 is cut off 3 residues early in the read; its end comes from the germline J gene. V is TRBV20-1 and J is TRBJ2-3; 12 bases map to TRBD2. The CDR3 covers 15 residues. Germline assignment: CDR1 DFQATT and CDR2 SNEGSKA (reference sequence). Trimming cost V 3 bases and J 5 bases; bases outside gene matches: 6. CDR3 loop: CSASRLAGGKDTQYF. The CDR3 bases that were read are TGCAGTGCTAGCCGGCTAGCGGGAGGGAAAGATACG.

Regarding this clone: The DNA ends 3 residues before the CDR3 does, and the rest of the CDR3 is filled in from the germline J gene. The J gene is TRBJ2-1, the V gene TRBV20-1, with D uncertain. Germline loops: CDR1 DFQATT, CDR2 SNEGSKA (reference sequence). V was cut by 1 base and J by 0 bases, with 4 bases left in between. The CDR3 contains 13 residues. CDR3: CSARVLSYNEQFF. Partial CDR3 DNA: TGCAGTGCTAGAGTCCTCTCCTACAATGAG.

Comments on this clone: The read ends 3 residues shy of where the CDR3 ends; the end is completed using the germline J gene. The rearrangement links TRBV19 to TRBJ2-3; 12 nucleotides line up with TRBD1. Per germline, CDR1 LNHDA and CDR2 SQIVND (reference sequence). The V and J ends lost 6 bases and 3 bases, in that order; junction bases with no gene match: 1. The CDR3 consists of 14 residues. CDR3 region: CASRGQGATDTQYF. Partial CDR3 DNA: TGTGCCAGTAGGGGACAGGGGGCAACAGATACG.

Concerning this clone itself: The read finishes 3 residues shy of the CDR3 end, and the germline J gene is used to complete it. This sequence joins TRBV6-2 or TRBV6-3 and TRBJ2-3; 12 nucleotides match TRBD2. Trimming at V came to 6 bases and at J to 1 base, leaving 8 bases not matched to a gene. The germline CDR1 and CDR2 sequences are MNHEY and SVGEGT. The CDR3 loop spans 17 amino acids. The sequenced CDR3 bases are TGTGCCAGCAGCAGAACTAGCGGGGGGCAGGGCACAGATACG. Its protein product is CASSRTSGGQGTDT. The full CDR3 protein is CASSRTSGGQGTDTQYF.

As to this clone: The read terminates 3 residues before the CDR3 end, so the remaining end is supplied by the germline J gene. The chain has TRBV18 and TRBJ2-6; TRBD1 matches at 7 bases. Trimming at V came to 3 bases and at J to 0 bases, leaving 17 bases not matched to a gene. Germline CDR1 reads KGHSH; CDR2 reads LQKENI. The CDR3 length is 21 residues. CDR3: CASSPIIDPDRLSSGANVLTF. The CDR3 DNA, read in part, is TGTGCCAGCTCACCCATCATCGATCCGGACAGGTTAAGCTCTGGGGCCAACGTC. Variable domain in full (rest from reference TRBV18 and TRBJ2-6): NAGVMQNPRHLVRRRGQEARLRCSPMKGHSHVYWYRQLPEEGLKFMVYLQKENIIDESGMPKERFSAEFPKEGPSILRIQQVVRGDSAAYFCASSPIIDPDRLSSGANVLTFGAGSRLTVL.

On this clone: An end of the junction differs from the germline gene, which may be a read error. The CDR3 end falls 3 residues outside the read, so it is completed with the germline J gene. J is TRBJ2-2 and V is TRBV6-2 or TRBV6-3; 12 positions agree with TRBD1. Germline CDR1 and CDR2: MNHEY and SVGEGT. The CDR3 is 17 amino acids. Incomplete CDR3 DNA: TGTGCCAGCCGTTACGGGACAGGGGGCATAGGTGGAGAAAAG. The encoded protein is CASRYGTGGIGGEK. The entire CDR3 protein is CASRYGTGGIGGEKLFF.

Worth noting for this clone: The CDR3 goes on 3 residues after the read ends, and that part is filled in from the germline J gene. The chain joins TRBV5-4 to TRBJ2-3, with TRBD1 matching 8 bases. The CDR3 has 15 amino acids. Germline loops: CDR1 SGHNT, CDR2 YYREEE (reference sequence). The CDR3 DNA, read in part, is TGTGCCAGCAGCAGAAGGGACAGGAGCCAAGAGACG. Amino acid sequence: CASSRRDRSQET. The full CDR3 sequence reads CASSRRDRSQETQYF.

About this clone itself: The missing CDR3 end, 3 residues past where the read stops, is filled in from the germline J gene. The rearrangement links TRBV5-1 to TRBJ1-1; perhaps TRBD1 as D (5 bases). Germline V lookup: CDR1 SGHRS, CDR2 YFSETQ. The CDR3 is 13 amino acids. Trimming stripped 2 bases from V and 2 bases from J, with 7 bases between. The CDR3 here is CASSLDSNTEAFF. The sequenced CDR3 bases are TGCGCCAGCAGCTTAGACAGTAACACTGAA. The full variable domain, completed using reference TRBV5-1 and TRBJ1-1, is KAGVTQTPRYLIKTRGQQVTLSCSPISGHRSVSWYQQTPGQGLQFLFEYFSETQRNKGNFPGRFSGRQFSNSRSEMNVSTLELGDSALYLCASSLDSNTEAFFGQGTRLTVV.

Comments on this clone: The CDR3 end falls 3 residues outside the read, so it is completed with the germline J gene. The chain has TRBV7-6 and TRBJ2-2, with D perhaps matching TRBD2 (6 bases). From germline, CDR1 is SGHVS and CDR2 FNYEAQ. This CDR3 comprises 15 residues. CDR3 sequence reads: CASSSGDFQNSPLFF. The part of the CDR3 DNA that was read is TGTGCCAGCAGCTCTGGGGACTTTCAGAATTCACCG.

About this clone itself: The read falls 3 residues short of the CDR3 end, and the missing part is taken from the germline J gene. V gene TRBV18 combines with J gene TRBJ2-3, with 7 bases lining up with TRBD1. The junction had 3 bases not matched to a gene; V was cut back by 1 base and J by 2 bases. The CDR3 has 15 amino acids. Germline CDR1 and CDR2: KGHSH and LQKENI. CDR3 DNA, as far as it was read: TGTGCCAGCTCACCACGACAGGGAAACACAGATACG. Amino acids: CASSPRQGNTDT. The CDR3, in full, reads CASSPRQGNTDTQYF.

To note about this clone: Sequencing ends 3 residues short of the CDR3 end; the germline J gene provides the rest. This rearrangement joins TRBV2 to TRBJ1-5; a weak D match, TRBD1 (5 bases). The germline gives CDR1 SNHLY, CDR2 FYNNEI. Trimming took off 0 bases at V and 9 bases at J, with 18 bases between the two ends. The CDR3 has 16 residues. The CDR3 protein is CASSEARAEGWRPQHF. The DNA read from the CDR3 is TGTGCCAGCAGTGAAGCAAGGGCGGAGGGGTGGCGGCCC.

Concerning this clone itself: Coverage ceases 3 residues before the CDR3 finishes, and the germline J gene fills in the end. V and J are TRBV6-2 or TRBV6-3 and TRBJ1-1; D is uncertain. CDR3 size: 13 residues. Germline assignment: CDR1 MNHEY and CDR2 SVGEGT. V lost 4 bases to trimming and J lost 1 base, with 7 bases between them. This chain's CDR3 is CASSSGWNTEAFF. CDR3 DNA (partial): TGTGCCAGCAGTTCCGGTTGGAACACTGAA.

About this clone itself: Read coverage stops 3 residues before the CDR3 terminus; the germline J gene supplies the remainder. The rearrangement links TRBV6-1 to TRBJ1-1, with D perhaps matching TRBD1 (5 bases). Germline CDR1 is MNHNS and CDR2 is SASEGT. The CDR3 consists of 13 residues. The ends were cut back, 4 bases at V and 4 bases at J, with 10 bases in the middle. The DNA read from the CDR3 is TGTGCCAGCAGTGTTGGGGGGGGCACTGAA. The encoded protein is CASSVGGGTE. The full CDR3 protein is CASSVGGGTEAFF.

With regard to this clone: From the germline J gene comes the end of the CDR3, since the read stops 3 residues before it. The V and J genes are TRBV5-4 and TRBJ2-4; 8 nucleotides align to TRBD1. The CDR3 loop spans 14 amino acids. Germline V gene data show CDR1 as SGHNT and CDR2 as YYREEE (reference sequence). Partial CDR3 DNA: TGTGCCAGCACCCTCAGGGGGCAGGGACATGGT. Translating gives CASTLRGQGHG. The full CDR3 sequence reads CASTLRGQGHGQYF.

In regard to this clone: The CDR3 end lies 3 residues beyond the end of the read and is filled in from the germline J gene. The V and J genes are TRBV19 and TRBJ1-4; possible D gene TRBD1, 5 bases. Germline CDR1 reads LNHDA; CDR2 reads SQIVND (reference sequence). Trimming took off 4 bases at V and 0 bases at J, with 15 bases between the two ends. This CDR3 is 17 amino acids long. CDR3 sequence reads: CASSNPTADSTNEKLFF. The CDR3 bases that were read are TGTGCCAGTAGTAACCCGACAGCCGATTCAACTAATGAAAAA. Filled out from reference TRBV19 and TRBJ1-4, the complete variable domain reads DGGITQSPKYLFRKEGQNVTLSCEQNLNHDAMYWYRQDPGQGLRLIYYSQIVNDFQKGDIAEGYSVSREKKESFPLTVTSAQKNPTAFYLCASSNPTADSTNEKLFFGSGTQLSVL.